The rows below give T cell receptor beta chains drawn from one sample of a study of T cell changes during pregnancy in multiple sclerosis. Sequencing used immunoSEQ multiplex PCR; TCRdb keeps in-frame clones, though not all of them. This sample has some 52,000 clones, with approximately 92% found just once. Material: CD4+ T cells from peripheral blood mononuclear cells, obtained in the third trimester of pregnancy. These receptors originate from a female donor with multiple sclerosis, enrolled in a pregnancy study. The CDR3 runs from the conserved cysteine through the conserved F or W. Each record gives: V gene, D gene, CDR3 length, J gene, CDR3 protein, CDR3 DNA. The D gene is left open where the match is weak.

>TRBV9|TRBD1|15|TRBJ1-1
CASSPTTGVNTEAFF
TGTGCCAGCAGCCCTACGACAGGGGTAAACACTGAAGCTTTCTTT
>TRBV6-5|TRBD1|13|TRBJ1-2
CASRPDRVRGYTF
TGTGCCAGCAGACCCGACAGGGTACGTGGCTACACCTTC
>TRBV9|TRBD2|16|TRBJ2-1
CASSVSGGGLYNEQFF
TGTGCCAGCAGCGTAAGTGGCGGGGGGCTGTACAATGAGCAGTTCTTC
>TRBV15|NA|14|TRBJ1-1
CATSRDLGGTEAFF
TGTGCCACCAGCAGAGATTTGGGGGGCACTGAAGCTTTCTTT
>TRBV4-1|NA|12|TRBJ2-1
CASSQRTNEQFF
TGCGCCAGCAGCCAAAGGACTAATGAGCAGTTCTTC
>TRBV7-2|TRBD1|14|TRBJ2-3
CASSPRGLTDTQYF
TGTGCCAGCAGCCCCAGGGGGCTCACAGATACGCAGTATTTT
>TRBV7-7|TRBD2|19|TRBJ2-3
CASSRLAGASPSSTDTQYF
TGTGCCAGCAGCCGACTAGCGGGGGCCAGTCCCTCTAGCACAGATACGCAGTATTTT
>TRBV6-5|NA|15|TRBJ1-5
CASRLLTGGDQPQHF
TGTGCCAGCAGGTTACTAACGGGGGGAGATCAGCCCCAGCATTTT
>TRBV13|NA|14|TRBJ2-7
CASSLAGHSYEQYF
TGTGCCAGCAGCTTAGCGGGACACTCTTACGAGCAGTACTTC
>TRBV7-6|NA|15|TRBJ1-5
CASSLSQGGHQPQHF
TGTGCCAGCAGCTTATCACAGGGCGGCCATCAGCCCCAGCATTTT
>TRBV19|TRBD1|14|TRBJ1-1
CASSTDRAGTEAFF
TGTGCCAGTAGTACGGACAGGGCTGGGACTGAAGCTTTCTTT
>TRBV30|TRBD2|17|TRBJ2-1
CAWIPGPSLAVYNEQFF
TGTGCCTGGATCCCCGGCCCCTCCCTAGCGGTCTACAATGAGCAGTTCTTC
>TRBV5-1|NA|14|TRBJ1-2
CASSAFRGGGGYTF
TGCGCCAGCAGCGCCTTTCGCGGGGGCGGAGGCTACACCTTC
>TRBV5-6|NA|18|TRBJ2-3
CASSTTREGTPWTDTQYF
TGTGCCAGCAGCACCACTAGGGAGGGGACACCCTGGACAGATACGCAGTATTTT
>TRBV7-3|NA|15|TRBJ1-1
CASSLMAGILTEAFF
TGTGCCAGCAGCCTTATGGCGGGGATCCTCACTGAAGCTTTCTTT